These 19 T cell receptor beta chains were all obtained from the same sample, sequenced in a study of control samples from healthy donors and cancer patients. The table came from immunoSEQ multiplex PCR; TCRdb's copy has only in-frame clones and leaves some out. The sample data list fewer than 250,000 clones. Sequencing used blood. The receptors shown here come from a woman in her thirties in good health.

The chain has TRBV18 and TRBJ2-3; 10 nucleotides line up with TRBD2. Germline lookup yields CDR1 KGHSH and CDR2 LQKENI. The V segment lost 3 bases and the J segment 1 base; nucleotides outside the gene matches: 7. This CDR3 contains 17 residues. The CDR3 region has the DNA TGTGCCAGCTCACCCGAGCGGGGGGGCCTAGGCACAGATACGCAGTATTTT. This codes for CASSPERGGLGTDTQYF.

The CDR3 loop reads CASSGGRANQETQYF. As DNA, the CDR3 is TGTGCCAGTAGTGGAGGCAGGGCCAATCAAGAGACCCAGTACTTC. V gene TRBV19 combines with J gene TRBJ2-5; D might be TRBD1 or TRBD2, each matching 5 bases. The CDR3 sequence is 15 residues long. The germline V gene has CDR1 LNHDA and CDR2 SQIVND (reference sequence). Between the trimmed V and J ends, which lost 5 bases and 2 bases, there was a span of 15 bases.

The chain joins TRBV30 to TRBJ2-5; tentatively, D is TRBD2 (6 bases). V was cut by 3 bases and J by 3 bases, with 11 bases left in between. The CDR3 contains 13 residues. Germline V gene data show CDR1 as GTSNPN and CDR2 as SVGIG (reference sequence). The DNA for the CDR3 is TGTGCCTGGAGGAAAGCGGGCGAAGAGACCCAGTACTTC. It encodes CAWRKAGEETQYF.

This chain uses TRBV21-1 with TRBJ1-1. TRBV21-1 constitutes a pseudogene. The CDR3 extends over 14 amino acids. The CDR3 loop reads CASSKAGGSPEAFF. In DNA form, the CDR3 reads TGTGCCAGCAGCAAAGCGGGAGGTAGCCCTGAAGCTTTCTTT.

The rearrangement joins TRBV5-1 to TRBJ1-1, with D unresolved. The CDR3 spans 14 residues. The ends were cut back, 2 bases at V and 1 base at J, with 9 bases in the middle. Germline assignment: CDR1 SGHRS and CDR2 YFSETQ. CDR3 nucleotide sequence: TGCGCCAGCAGCTTCCGGACGGAGAACACTGAAGCTTTCTTT. Amino acid sequence: CASSFRTENTEAFF. The full variable domain, rest sourced from reference TRBV5-1 and TRBJ1-1, is KAGVTQTPRYLIKTRGQQVTLSCSPISGHRSVSWYQQTPGQGLQFLFEYFSETQRNKGNFPGRFSGRQFSNSRSEMNVSTLELGDSALYLCASSFRTENTEAFFGQGTRLTVV.

The chain has TRBV19 and TRBJ2-2; 12 nucleotides line up with TRBD1. The length of the CDR3 is 15 residues. The germline CDR1 and CDR2 sequences are LNHDA and SQIVND (reference sequence). J lost 13 bases, V lost 1 base, and 7 bases had no gene match. The CDR3 DNA sequence: TGTGCCAGTAGTATAGGTGGGACAGGGGGCAGGACGCTGTTTTTT. Protein sequence: CASSIGGTGGRTLFF.

The CDR3, as DNA: TGTGCCAGCAGCTGGGTGTCACGTGAAGCTTTCTTT. Protein: CASSWVSREAFF. V usage is TRBV6-2 or TRBV6-3 and J usage is TRBJ1-1; D call uncertain. Trimming removed 6 bases at V and 7 bases at J, with 12 bases between. The CDR3 spans 12 residues. The germline gives CDR1 MNHEY, CDR2 SVGEGT.

This rearrangement joins TRBV28 to TRBJ1-5, with D unresolved. Germline loops: CDR1 MDHEN, CDR2 SYDVKM. This CDR3 is built from 18 residues. Trimming pared 8 bases from V and 0 bases from J, leaving 23 bases between. CDR3: CASETSNLGPYSNQPQHF. The CDR3 DNA reads as TGTGCCAGCGAAACAAGCAACCTTGGGCCCTATAGCAATCAGCCCCAGCATTTT.

CDR3 protein: CASSSGTGIYTGELFF. The CDR3 DNA reads TGCGCCAGCAGCTCCGGGACGGGGATTTACACCGGGGAGCTGTTTTTT. V is TRBV5-1 and J is TRBJ2-2; the D gene could be TRBD1 or TRBD2 (5 bases each). V lost 3 bases and J 3 bases, leaving 15 bases between the germline ends. The CDR3 length is 16 residues. Germline assignment: CDR1 SGHRS and CDR2 YFSETQ.

J is TRBJ2-5 and V is TRBV19; D tentatively fits TRBD1 or TRBD2 (6 bases each). This CDR3 is built from 18 residues. From germline, CDR1 is LNHDA and CDR2 SQIVND (reference sequence). With 5 bases removed from V and 1 base from J, the gap between germline ends came to 23 bases. The CDR3 spells CASSAPTSARGGQETQYF. CDR3 coding DNA: TGTGCCAGTAGTGCCCCGACCTCGGCCAGGGGAGGCCAAGAGACCCAGTACTTC.

CDR3 region: CASSFGTDPILNTEAFF. Here the CDR3 DNA reads TGCGCCAGCAGCTTTGGGACCGACCCCATCTTAAACACTGAAGCTTTCTTT. The chain is built from TRBV5-1 and TRBJ1-1; D is possibly TRBD1 (5 bases). The CDR3 is made up of 17 amino acids. Germline V gene lookup returns CDR1 SGHRS and CDR2 YFSETQ. Between the trimmed V and J ends, which lost 2 bases and 2 bases, there was a span of 19 bases.

The chain has TRBV18 and TRBJ2-5, with 8 bases lining up with TRBD2. The CDR3 has 14 amino acids. From germline, CDR1 is KGHSH and CDR2 LQKENI. Germline trimming cut 7 bases from V and 5 bases from J; bases unmatched to any gene: 9. This CDR3 reads CASFPGGARETQYF. The CDR3 DNA reads TGTGCCAGCTTCCCCGGGGGGGCGCGGGAGACCCAGTACTTC.

V and J are TRBV28 and TRBJ1-6; tentative D call: TRBD1 (6 bases). Trimming pared 5 bases from V and 13 bases from J, leaving 21 bases between. Germline V gene sequence: CDR1 MDHEN, CDR2 SYDVKM. This CDR3 is built from 15 residues. CDR3 nucleotide sequence: TGTGCCAGCAGTCCCGGGATAGCGGGGGCTCGGCCCCTCCACTTT. Protein product: CASSPGIAGARPLHF.

The chain uses TRBV12-3 or TRBV12-4 and TRBJ1-2, with D unresolved. With 8 bases removed from V and 6 bases from J, the gap between germline ends came to 16 bases. The CDR3 has 13 amino acids. CDR3 coding DNA: TGTGCCAGCTTGGGGTCGGGGATGCATGGCTACACCTTC. This codes for CASLGSGMHGYTF.

The chain couples TRBV7-9 to TRBJ2-2; D is ambiguous. The germline gives CDR1 SEHNR, CDR2 FQNEAQ (reference sequence). CDR3 size: 11 residues. The ends were cut back, 5 bases at V and 7 bases at J, with 5 bases in the middle. CDR3 nucleotides: TGTGCCAGCAGCCGCAGCGGGGAGCTGTTTTTT. Protein product: CASSRSGELFF.

The chain couples TRBV24-1 to TRBJ1-1; the D gene is possibly TRBD1 (5 bases). Trimming removed 4 bases from V and 4 bases from J, with 9 bases in between. The CDR3 totals 13 residues. The germline V gene encodes CDR1 KGHDR and CDR2 SFDVKD. The CDR3 spells CATSEGGFTEAFF. As DNA, the CDR3 is TGTGCCACCAGTGAGGGGGGTTTCACTGAAGCTTTCTTT.

The chain links TRBV24-1 to TRBJ1-1; maybe TRBD1 (5 bases). CDR3 size: 14 residues. Germline CDR1 and CDR2: KGHDR and SFDVKD. Trimming removed 3 bases from V and 6 bases from J, with 13 bases in between. The CDR3 DNA reads TGTGCCACCAGTGATCCCTGGACATCCTCTGAAGCTTTCTTT. Translation: CATSDPWTSSEAFF.

The chain combines TRBV2 with TRBJ2-4; TRBD1 is a possible D gene (6 bases). Germline loops: CDR1 SNHLY, CDR2 FYNNEI. V was trimmed by 7 bases and J by 1 base, leaving 11 bases between them. This CDR3 has 14 residues. The chain's CDR3 is CASNRVVAKNIQYF. CDR3 nucleotide sequence: TGTGCCAGCAACAGGGTGGTCGCCAAAAACATTCAGTACTTC.

In the case of this clone: An end of the junction does not agree with germline; a read error may underlie this. CDR3: CASNLRTGGYEQYF. CDR3 nucleotide sequence: TGTGCCAGCAATTTAAGGACAGGGGGATACGAGCAGTACTTC. The chain has TRBV28 and TRBJ2-7; 10 bases fit TRBD1. The V gene's germline CDR1 is MDHEN and CDR2 SYDVKM. This CDR3 comprises 14 residues.